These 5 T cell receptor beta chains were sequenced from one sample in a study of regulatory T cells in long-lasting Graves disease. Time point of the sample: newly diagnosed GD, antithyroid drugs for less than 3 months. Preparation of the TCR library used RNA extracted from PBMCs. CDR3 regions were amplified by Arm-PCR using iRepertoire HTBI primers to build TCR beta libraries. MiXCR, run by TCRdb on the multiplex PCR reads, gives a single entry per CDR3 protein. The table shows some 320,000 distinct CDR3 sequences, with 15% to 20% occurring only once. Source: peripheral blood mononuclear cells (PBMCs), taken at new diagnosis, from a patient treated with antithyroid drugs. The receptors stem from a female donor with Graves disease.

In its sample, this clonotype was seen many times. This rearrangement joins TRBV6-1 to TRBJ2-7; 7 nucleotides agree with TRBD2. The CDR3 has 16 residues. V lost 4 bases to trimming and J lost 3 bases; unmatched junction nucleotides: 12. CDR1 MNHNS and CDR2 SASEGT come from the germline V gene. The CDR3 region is CASSVHRLARFYEQYF. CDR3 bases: TGTGCCAGCAGTGTTCACCGACTAGCCCGCTTCTACGAGCAGTACTTC.

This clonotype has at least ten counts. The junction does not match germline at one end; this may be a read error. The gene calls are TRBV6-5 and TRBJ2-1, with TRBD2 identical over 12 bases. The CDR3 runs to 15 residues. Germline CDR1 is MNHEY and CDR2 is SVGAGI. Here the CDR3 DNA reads TGTGCCAGCAGTGACTCGACTAGCGGGAGCAATGAGCAGTTCTTC. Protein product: CASSDSTSGSNEQFF.

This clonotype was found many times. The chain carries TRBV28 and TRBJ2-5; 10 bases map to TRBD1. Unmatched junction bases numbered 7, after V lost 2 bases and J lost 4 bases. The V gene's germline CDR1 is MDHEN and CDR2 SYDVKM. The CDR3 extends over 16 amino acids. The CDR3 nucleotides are TGTGCCAGCAGTTTAAAGACAGGGGGCACGGTAGAGACCCAGTACTTC. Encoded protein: CASSLKTGGTVETQYF.

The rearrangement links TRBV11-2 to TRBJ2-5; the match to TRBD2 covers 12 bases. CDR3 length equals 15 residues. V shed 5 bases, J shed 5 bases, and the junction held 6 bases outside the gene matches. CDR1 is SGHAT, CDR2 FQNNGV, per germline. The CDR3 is CASSVGLAGRETQYF. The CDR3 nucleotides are TGTGCCAGCAGCGTGGGACTAGCGGGTCGGGAGACCCAGTACTTC.

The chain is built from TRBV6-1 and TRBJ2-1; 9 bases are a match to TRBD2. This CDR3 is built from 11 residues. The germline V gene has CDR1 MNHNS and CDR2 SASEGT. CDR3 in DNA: TGTGCGTGCGGGAGGGCCAATGAGCAGTTCTTC. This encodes CACGRANEQFF.